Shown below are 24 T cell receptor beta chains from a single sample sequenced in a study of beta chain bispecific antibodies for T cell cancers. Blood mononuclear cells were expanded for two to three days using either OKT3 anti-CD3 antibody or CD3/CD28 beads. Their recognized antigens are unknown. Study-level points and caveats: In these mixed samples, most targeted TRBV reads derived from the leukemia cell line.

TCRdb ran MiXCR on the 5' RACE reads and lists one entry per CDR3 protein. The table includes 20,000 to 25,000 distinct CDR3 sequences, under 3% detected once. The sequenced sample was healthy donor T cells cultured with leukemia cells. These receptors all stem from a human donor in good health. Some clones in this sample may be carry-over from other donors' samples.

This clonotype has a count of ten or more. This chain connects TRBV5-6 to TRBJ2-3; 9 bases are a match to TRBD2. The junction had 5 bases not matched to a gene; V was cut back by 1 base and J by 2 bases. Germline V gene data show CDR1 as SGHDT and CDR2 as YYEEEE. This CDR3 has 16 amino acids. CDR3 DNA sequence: TGTGCCAGCAGCTTGTCCACTAGCGGGTACACAGATACGCAGTATTTT. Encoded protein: CASSLSTSGYTDTQYF.

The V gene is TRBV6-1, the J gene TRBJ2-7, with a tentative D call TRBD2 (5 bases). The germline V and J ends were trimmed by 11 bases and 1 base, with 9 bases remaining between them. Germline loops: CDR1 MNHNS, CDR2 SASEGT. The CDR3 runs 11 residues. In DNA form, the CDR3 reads TGTGCCCGGGGTTCATCCTACGAGCAGTACTTC. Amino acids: CARGSSYEQYF.

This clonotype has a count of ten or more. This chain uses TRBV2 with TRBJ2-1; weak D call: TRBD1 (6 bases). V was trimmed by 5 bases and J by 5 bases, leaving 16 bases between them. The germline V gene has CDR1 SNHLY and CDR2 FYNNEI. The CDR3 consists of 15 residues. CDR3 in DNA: TGTGCCAGCAGTCCCCGGTGGGGGCAAAACAATGAGCAGTTCTTC. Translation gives CASSPRWGQNNEQFF.

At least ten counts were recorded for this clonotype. CDR3 residues: CASSQTWGSIGDTQYF. DNA of the CDR3: TGCGCCAGCAGCCAAACCTGGGGATCGATAGGAGATACGCAGTATTTT. The rearrangement joins TRBV4-1 to TRBJ2-3; D is undetermined. CDR1 is MGHRA, CDR2 YSYEKL, per germline. V lost 2 bases to trimming and J lost 5 bases, with 17 bases between them. This CDR3 has 16 amino acids.

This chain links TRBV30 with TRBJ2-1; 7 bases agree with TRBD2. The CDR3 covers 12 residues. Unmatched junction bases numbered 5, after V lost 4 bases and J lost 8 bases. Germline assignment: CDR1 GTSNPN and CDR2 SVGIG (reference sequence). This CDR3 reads CAWTWGGDEQFF. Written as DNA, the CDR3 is TGTGCCTGGACATGGGGGGGGGATGAGCAGTTCTTC.

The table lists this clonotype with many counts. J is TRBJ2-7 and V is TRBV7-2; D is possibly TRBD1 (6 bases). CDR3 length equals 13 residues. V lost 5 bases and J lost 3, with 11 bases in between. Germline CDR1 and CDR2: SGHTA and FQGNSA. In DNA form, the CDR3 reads TGTGCCAGCAGCATACAGGGTAGCTACGAGCAGTACTTC. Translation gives CASSIQGSYEQYF. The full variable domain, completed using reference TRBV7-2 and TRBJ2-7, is GAGVSQSPSNKVTEKGKDVELRCDPISGHTALYWYRQSLGQGLEFLIYFQGNSAPDKSGLPSDRFSAERTGGSVSTLTIQRTQQEDSAVYLCASSIQGSYEQYFGPGTRLTVT.

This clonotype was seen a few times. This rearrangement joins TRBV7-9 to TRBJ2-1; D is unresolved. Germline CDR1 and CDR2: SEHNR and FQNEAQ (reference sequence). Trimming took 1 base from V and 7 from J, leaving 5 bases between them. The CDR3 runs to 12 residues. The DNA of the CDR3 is TGTGCCAGCAGCTTAGGCGTAAATGAGCAGTTCTTC. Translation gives CASSLGVNEQFF.

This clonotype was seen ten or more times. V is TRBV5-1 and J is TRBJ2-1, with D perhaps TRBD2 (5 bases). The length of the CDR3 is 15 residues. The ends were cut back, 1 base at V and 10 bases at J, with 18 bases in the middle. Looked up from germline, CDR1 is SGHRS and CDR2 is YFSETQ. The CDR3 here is CASSLIGLGEREQFF. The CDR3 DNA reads TGCGCCAGCAGCTTGATTGGACTGGGAGAACGAGAGCAGTTCTTC.

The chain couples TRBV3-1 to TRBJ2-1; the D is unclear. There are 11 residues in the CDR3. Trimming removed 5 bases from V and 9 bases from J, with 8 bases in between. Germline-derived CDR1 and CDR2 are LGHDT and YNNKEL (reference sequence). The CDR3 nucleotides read TGTGCCAGCAGCACCATCGGTGAGCAGTTCTTC. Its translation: CASSTIGEQFF.

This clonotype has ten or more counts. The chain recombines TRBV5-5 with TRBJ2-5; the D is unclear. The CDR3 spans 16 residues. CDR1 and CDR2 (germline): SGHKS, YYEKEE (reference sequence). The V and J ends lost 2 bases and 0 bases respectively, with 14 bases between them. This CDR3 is CASSLGLGKYQETQYF. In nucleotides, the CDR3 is TGTGCCAGCAGCTTAGGGCTCGGCAAGTACCAAGAGACCCAGTACTTC. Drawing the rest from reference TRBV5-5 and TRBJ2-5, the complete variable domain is DAGVTQSPTHLIKTRGQQVTLRCSPISGHKSVSWYQQVLGQGPQFIFQYYEKEERGRGNFPDRFSARQFPNYSSELNVNALLLGDSALYLCASSLGLGKYQETQYFGPGTRLLVL.

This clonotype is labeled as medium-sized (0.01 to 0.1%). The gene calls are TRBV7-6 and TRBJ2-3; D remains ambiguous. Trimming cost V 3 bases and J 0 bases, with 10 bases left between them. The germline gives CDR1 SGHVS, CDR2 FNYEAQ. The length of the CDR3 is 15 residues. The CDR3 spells CASSLYQRSTDTQYF. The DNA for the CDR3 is TGTGCCAGCAGCTTGTATCAGCGTAGCACAGATACGCAGTATTTT.

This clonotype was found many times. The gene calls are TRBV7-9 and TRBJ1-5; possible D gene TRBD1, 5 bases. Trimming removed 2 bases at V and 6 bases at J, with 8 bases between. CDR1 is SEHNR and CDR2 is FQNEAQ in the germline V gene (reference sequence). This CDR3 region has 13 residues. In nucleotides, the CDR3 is TGTGCCAGCAGCTTAAAGGGGTTTCAGCCCCAGCATTTT. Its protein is CASSLKGFQPQHF.

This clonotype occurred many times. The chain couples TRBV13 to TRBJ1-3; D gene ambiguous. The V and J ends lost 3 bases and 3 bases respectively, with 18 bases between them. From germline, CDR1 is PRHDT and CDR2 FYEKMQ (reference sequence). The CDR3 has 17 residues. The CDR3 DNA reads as TGTGCCAGCAGCTTCTGGTTGGGCAGAGTACTTGGAAACACCATATATTTT. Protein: CASSFWLGRVLGNTIYF. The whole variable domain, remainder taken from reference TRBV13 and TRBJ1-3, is AAGVIQSPRHLIKEKRETATLKCYPIPRHDTVYWYQQGPGQDPQFLISFYEKMQSDKGSIPDRFSAQQFSDYHSELNMSSLELGDSALYFCASSFWLGRVLGNTIYFGEGSWLTVV.

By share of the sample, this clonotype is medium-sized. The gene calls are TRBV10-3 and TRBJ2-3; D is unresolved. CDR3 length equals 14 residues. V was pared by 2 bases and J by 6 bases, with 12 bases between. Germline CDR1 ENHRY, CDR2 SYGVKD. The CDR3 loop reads CAISEDSAPDTQYF. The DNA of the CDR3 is TGTGCCATCAGTGAGGACTCTGCTCCGGATACGCAGTATTTT.

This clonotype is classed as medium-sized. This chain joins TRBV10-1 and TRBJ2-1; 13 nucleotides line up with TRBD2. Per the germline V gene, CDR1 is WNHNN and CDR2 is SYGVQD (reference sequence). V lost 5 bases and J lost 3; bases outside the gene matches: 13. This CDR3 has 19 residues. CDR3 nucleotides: TGCGCCAGCAGTTTCCCTACTAAACTAGCGGGGGGGCACTACAATGAGCAGTTCTTC. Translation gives CASSFPTKLAGGHYNEQFF.

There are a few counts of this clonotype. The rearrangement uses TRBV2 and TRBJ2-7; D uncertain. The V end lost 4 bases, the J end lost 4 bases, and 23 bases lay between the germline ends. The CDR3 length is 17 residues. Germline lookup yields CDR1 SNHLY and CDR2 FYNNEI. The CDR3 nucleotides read TGTGCCAGCAGTGGTGGTTTCGGGCGAGAGAACCGGTACGAGCAGTACTTC. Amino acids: CASSGGFGRENRYEQYF.

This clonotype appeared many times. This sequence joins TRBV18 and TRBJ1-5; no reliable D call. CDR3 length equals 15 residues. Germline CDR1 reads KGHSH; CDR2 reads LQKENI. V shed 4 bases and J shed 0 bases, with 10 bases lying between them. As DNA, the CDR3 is TGTGCCAGCTCACACCTCGACGGTAGCAATCAGCCCCAGCATTTT. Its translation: CASSHLDGSNQPQHF.

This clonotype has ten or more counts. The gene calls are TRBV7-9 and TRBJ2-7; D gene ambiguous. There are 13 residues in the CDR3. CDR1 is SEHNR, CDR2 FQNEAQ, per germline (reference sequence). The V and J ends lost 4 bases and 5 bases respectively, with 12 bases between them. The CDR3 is CASSSLFGNEQYF. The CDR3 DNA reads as TGTGCCAGCAGCTCCCTTTTTGGGAACGAGCAGTACTTC.

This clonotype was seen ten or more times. This CDR3 reads CASSPMRNSYEQYF. In nucleotides, the CDR3 is TGTGCCAGCTCACCAATGAGGAATTCCTACGAGCAGTACTTC. The gene calls are TRBV18 and TRBJ2-7, with D uncertain. This CDR3 has 14 residues. Trimming stripped 2 bases from V and 1 base from J, with 9 bases between. The germline V gene has CDR1 KGHSH and CDR2 LQKENI. Looking up the rest from reference TRBV18 and TRBJ2-7 gives the full variable domain: NAGVMQNPRHLVRRRGQEARLRCSPMKGHSHVYWYRQLPEEGLKFMVYLQKENIIDESGMPKERFSAEFPKEGPSILRIQQVVRGDSAAYFCASSPMRNSYEQYFGPGTRLTVT.

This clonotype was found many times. The DNA for the CDR3 is TGTGCCATCAGTGAGTCCGAAGGGCCAATACTAAACACCGGGGAGCTGTTTTTT. Translated, it gives CAISESEGPILNTGELFF. The chain couples TRBV10-3 to TRBJ2-2; D gene uncertain. This CDR3 spans 18 amino acids. Between the trimmed V and J ends, which lost 0 bases and 2 bases, there was a span of 16 bases. Germline V CDR1 and CDR2: ENHRY, SYGVKD.

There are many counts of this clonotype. CDR3 in amino acids: CASGVAWDRTLSPLHF. As DNA, the CDR3 is TGTGCCAGCGGAGTAGCGTGGGACAGGACCTTATCACCCCTCCACTTT. The chain couples TRBV7-2 to TRBJ1-6, with 8 bases fitting TRBD1. The junction had 16 bases not matched to a gene; V was cut back by 8 bases and J by 10 bases. The CDR3 sequence is 16 residues long. The germline V gene encodes CDR1 SGHTA and CDR2 FQGNSA.

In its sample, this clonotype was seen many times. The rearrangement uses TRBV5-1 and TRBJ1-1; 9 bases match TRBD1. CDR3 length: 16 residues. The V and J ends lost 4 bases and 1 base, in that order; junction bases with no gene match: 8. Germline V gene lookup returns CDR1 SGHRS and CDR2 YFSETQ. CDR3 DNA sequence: TGCGCCAGCAGCCTGGCCCAGGGACAGGGGAACACTGAAGCTTTCTTT. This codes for CASSLAQGQGNTEAFF.

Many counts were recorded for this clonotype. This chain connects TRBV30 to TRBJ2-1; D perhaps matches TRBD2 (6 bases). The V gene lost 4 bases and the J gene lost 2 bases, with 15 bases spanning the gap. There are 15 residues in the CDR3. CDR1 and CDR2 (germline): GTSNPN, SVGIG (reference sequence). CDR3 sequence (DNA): TGTGCCTGGATCTCCCGGGGGACCCCCTACAATGAGCAGTTCTTC. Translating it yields CAWISRGTPYNEQFF. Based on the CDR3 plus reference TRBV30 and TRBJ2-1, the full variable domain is SQTIHQWPATLVQPVGSPLSLECTVEGTSNPNLYWYRQAAGRGLQLLFYSVGIGQISSEVPQNLSASRPQDRQFILSSKKLLLSDSGFYLCAWISRGTPYNEQFFGPGTRLTVL.

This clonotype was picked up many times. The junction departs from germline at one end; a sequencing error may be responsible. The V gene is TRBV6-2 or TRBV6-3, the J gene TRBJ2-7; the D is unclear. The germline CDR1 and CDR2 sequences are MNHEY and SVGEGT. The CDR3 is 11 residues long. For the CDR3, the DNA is TGTGTCAGCAGTTACGCCTACGAGCAGTACTTC. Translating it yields CVSSYAYEQYF.